The 25 T cell receptor beta chains presented below share a single source sample, sequenced in a study of T cell responses to AZD1222 COVID-19 vaccine. Only in-frame clones appear in the TCRdb table, and some are missing; sequencing was by immunoSEQ multiplex PCR. This repertoire shows about 120,000 clones, 91% found once; its top ten account for 2.8%. This material consisted of peripheral blood, taken on day 0 of AZD1222 vaccination. The origin of the receptors is an adult in good health.

The rearrangement uses TRBV7-6 and TRBJ1-5, with TRBD1 identical over 10 bases. Per the germline V gene, CDR1 is SGHVS and CDR2 is FNYEAQ. Losses at the gene ends were 5 bases for V and 0 bases for J; bases not matched to a gene: 10. The CDR3 runs to 18 residues. CDR3 amino acids: CASSLTGTGEYSNQPQHF. The CDR3 bases are TGTGCCAGCAGCCTAACCGGGACAGGGGAGTATAGCAATCAGCCCCAGCATTTT.

This rearrangement joins TRBV18 to TRBJ2-7; 13 positions agree with TRBD2. The CDR3 totals 16 residues. Germline V lookup: CDR1 KGHSH, CDR2 LQKENI. With V trimmed by 2 bases and J by 6 bases, 7 bases remained unmatched. The CDR3 reads CASSPSGLAGAAEQYF. CDR3 DNA: TGTGCCAGCTCACCATCAGGACTAGCGGGAGCTGCCGAGCAGTACTTC.

This rearrangement joins TRBV9 to TRBJ2-1; D possibly corresponds to TRBD1 (6 bases). The CDR3 is made up of 14 amino acids. V was trimmed by 5 bases and J by 4 bases, leaving 13 bases between them. CDR1 SGDLS and CDR2 YYNGEE come from the germline V gene. The CDR3 here is CASSKDRLYNEQFF. The CDR3 DNA sequence: TGTGCCAGCAGTAAGGACAGACTTTACAATGAGCAGTTCTTC.

In nucleotides, the CDR3 is TGTGCCAGCTTTGGGAGGGCTCCAGATACGCAGTATTTT. Protein sequence: CASFGRAPDTQYF. J is TRBJ2-3 and V is TRBV5-6; the match to TRBD2 covers 7 bases. The CDR3 consists of 13 residues. J lost 4 bases, V lost 7 bases, and 6 bases had no gene match. Per germline, CDR1 SGHDT and CDR2 YYEEEE.

This chain joins TRBV9 and TRBJ1-3; D not resolved. The germline V gene has CDR1 SGDLS and CDR2 YYNGEE. Trimming cost V 0 bases and J 1 base, with 2 bases left between them. This CDR3 comprises 13 residues. The CDR3: CASSVASGNTIYF. The CDR3 DNA reads as TGTGCCAGCAGCGTAGCGTCTGGAAACACCATATATTTT. The whole variable domain, remainder taken from reference TRBV9 and TRBJ1-3, is DSGVTQTPKHLITATGQRVTLRCSPRSGDLSVYWYQQSLDQGLQFLIQYYNGEERAKGNILERFSAQQFPDLHSELNLSSLELGDSALYFCASSVASGNTIYFGEGSWLTVV.

The rearrangement uses TRBV9 and TRBJ2-7, with 16 bases that match TRBD2. The CDR3 is 21 amino acids. CDR1 and CDR2 from the germline V gene are SGDLS and YYNGEE. The V segment lost 0 bases and the J segment 0 bases; nucleotides outside the gene matches: 12. The CDR3 region is CASSVVGPMGLAGGSSYEQYF. In DNA, the CDR3 is TGTGCCAGCAGCGTAGTAGGGCCAATGGGACTAGCGGGGGGGAGCTCCTACGAGCAGTACTTC.

The V and J genes are TRBV5-6 and TRBJ1-1; possibly TRBD1 for D (6 bases). This CDR3 region has 15 residues. The ends were cut back, 4 bases at V and 6 bases at J, with 19 bases in the middle. Germline CDR1 reads SGHDT; CDR2 reads YYEEEE. The CDR3 region is CASSPKKGTYAEAFF. Written as DNA, the CDR3 is TGTGCCAGCAGCCCGAAAAAGGGGACATATGCTGAAGCTTTCTTT.

The genes are TRBV7-9 and TRBJ2-7; perhaps TRBD2 as D (5 bases). Germline V gene data show CDR1 as SEHNR and CDR2 as FQNEAQ (reference sequence). The V and J ends lost 3 bases and 4 bases respectively, with 22 bases between them. This CDR3 contains 17 residues. Here the CDR3 reads CASSFWAAGSPGYEQYF. DNA of the CDR3: TGTGCCAGCAGCTTCTGGGCCGCGGGTTCCCCCGGGTACGAGCAGTACTTC.

The J gene is TRBJ2-1, the V gene TRBV7-3; TRBD2 agrees at 15 bases. Germline V gene lookup returns CDR1 SGHTA and CDR2 FQGTGA. The CDR3 extends over 16 amino acids. V shed 3 bases, J shed 9 bases, and the junction held 6 bases outside the gene matches. The CDR3 region has the DNA TGTGCCAGCAGCTTCCAGGGGGGACTAGCGGGAGGTGAGCAGTTCTTC. Its translation: CASSFQGGLAGGEQFF.

This clone was counted a few times. V gene TRBV15 combines with J gene TRBJ2-1; TRBD2 matches at 12 bases. V lost 7 bases and J lost 7; bases outside the gene matches: 14. The CDR3 is 17 amino acids. CDR1 and CDR2 from the germline V gene are LNHNV and YYDKDF (reference sequence). In nucleotides, the CDR3 is TGTGCCACCATCCCAAGCCGGGCTAGCGGGAGGGGTAATGAGCAGTTCTTC. Translated: CATIPSRASGRGNEQFF.

The sample holds one count of this clone. The genes are TRBV7-8 and TRBJ2-5; D may be TRBD2 (5 bases). The CDR3 sequence is 16 residues long. The V gene lost 2 bases and the J gene lost 2 bases, with 15 bases spanning the gap. Germline V gene data show CDR1 as SGHVS and CDR2 as FQNEAQ. The CDR3 nucleotides read TGTGCCAGCAGCTTAAAGGGTAGAACGGGGCAAGAGACCCAGTACTTC. It encodes CASSLKGRTGQETQYF.

V and J are TRBV7-9 and TRBJ1-6, with D possibly matching TRBD1 (6 bases). This CDR3 spans 13 amino acids. Trimming shortened V by 5 bases and J by 11 bases, and 13 bases separated the two germline ends. Per germline, CDR1 SEHNR and CDR2 FQNEAQ (reference sequence). The CDR3 here is CASSPSTGPPLHF. CDR3 DNA: TGTGCCAGCAGCCCCTCCACAGGGCCACCCCTCCACTTT.

V and J are TRBV27 and TRBJ2-1; 9 nucleotides match TRBD2. The V and J ends lost 1 base and 4 bases, in that order; junction bases with no gene match: 2. Germline V gene data show CDR1 as MNHEY and CDR2 as SMNVEV (reference sequence). The CDR3 runs 15 residues. This chain's CDR3 is CASSLWLAGYNEQFF. As DNA, the CDR3 is TGTGCCAGCAGTTTATGGCTAGCGGGATACAATGAGCAGTTCTTC.

The chain is built from TRBV19 and TRBJ1-1, with D possibly being TRBD1 (5 bases). This CDR3 is built from 17 residues. V lost 5 bases and J 0 bases, leaving 19 bases between the germline ends. The germline gives CDR1 LNHDA, CDR2 SQIVND (reference sequence). The CDR3 sequence is CASSAITGRNMNTEAFF. CDR3 bases: TGTGCCAGTAGTGCGATAACAGGACGAAATATGAACACTGAAGCTTTCTTT. Full variable domain (outside the CDR3, taken from reference TRBV19 and TRBJ1-1): DGGITQSPKYLFRKEGQNVTLSCEQNLNHDAMYWYRQDPGQGLRLIYYSQIVNDFQKGDIAEGYSVSREKKESFPLTVTSAQKNPTAFYLCASSAITGRNMNTEAFFGQGTRLTVV.

This clone was detected only a few times. This sequence joins TRBV2 and TRBJ1-5; tentatively, D is TRBD1 (5 bases). This CDR3 has 12 residues. V was shortened by 10 bases and J by 6 bases, with 13 bases between the two germline ends. Germline V gene data show CDR1 as SNHLY and CDR2 as FYNNEI. CDR3: CATQTGGQPQHF. The DNA of the CDR3 is TGTGCCACTCAGACGGGGGGTCAGCCCCAGCATTTT.

CDR3 in DNA: TGTGCCAGCAAAAGTAATTCACCCCTCCACTTT. It yields the protein CASKSNSPLHF. V and J are TRBV27 and TRBJ1-6; D not certain. The CDR3 is 11 residues long. V lost 7 bases and J 6 bases, leaving 4 bases between the germline ends. Germline V CDR1 and CDR2: MNHEY, SMNVEV (reference sequence).

The CDR3 here is CASSEGIGYSPLHF. DNA of the CDR3: TGTGCCAGCAGTGAGGGGATAGGTTATTCACCCCTCCACTTT. The V gene is TRBV2, the J gene TRBJ1-6; D gene unclear. The CDR3 sequence is 14 residues long. Trimming removed 3 bases at V and 8 bases at J, with 11 bases between. Germline values: CDR1 SNHLY, CDR2 FYNNEI.

The V and J genes are TRBV5-6 and TRBJ1-2, with 9 bases lining up with TRBD1. This CDR3 contains 15 residues. Germline V gene sequence: CDR1 SGHDT, CDR2 YYEEEE. V lost 4 bases and J lost 7; bases outside the gene matches: 11. The CDR3 sequence: CASSPWAQGATGYTF. The CDR3 nucleotides read TGTGCCAGCAGCCCATGGGCACAGGGGGCGACTGGCTACACCTTC.

This chain links TRBV5-8 with TRBJ2-1; D is perhaps TRBD1 (6 bases). The V end lost 7 bases, the J end lost 6 bases, and 20 bases lay between the germline ends. This CDR3 contains 15 residues. CDR1 and CDR2 (germline): SGHTS, YDEGEE. The CDR3 loop reads CASDPTGNTRNEQFF. Here the CDR3 DNA reads TGTGCCAGCGACCCCACAGGGAATACGCGCAATGAGCAGTTCTTC.

This clone was counted once. CDR3 region: CASSPLAGGDEQYF. DNA of the CDR3: TGTGCCAGCTCACCACTGGCGGGAGGGGACGAGCAGTACTTC. V is TRBV18 and J is TRBJ2-7; the match to TRBD2 covers 9 bases. Trimming took 1 base from V and 5 from J; bases not matched to a gene: 3. In germline, CDR1 is KGHSH, CDR2 LQKENI. The CDR3 is 14 amino acids.

This chain uses TRBV6-5 with TRBJ2-1; 7 nucleotides match TRBD1. Per germline, CDR1 MNHEY and CDR2 SVGAGI. The CDR3 spans 14 residues. Trimming removed 7 bases from V and 1 base from J; junction bases left unmatched: 4. The CDR3 sequence: CASTLDRSYNEQFF. DNA for the CDR3: TGTGCCAGCACCCTGGACAGGTCCTACAATGAGCAGTTCTTC.

This chain uses TRBV7-8 with TRBJ2-5, with D perhaps TRBD1 (6 bases). With 0 bases removed from V and 5 bases from J, the gap between germline ends came to 10 bases. Germline assignment: CDR1 SGHVS and CDR2 FQNEAQ. This CDR3 contains 14 residues. CDR3 in amino acids: CASSLAHRAETQYF. In nucleotides, the CDR3 is TGTGCCAGCAGCTTAGCGCACAGGGCGGAGACCCAGTACTTC. Drawing the rest from reference TRBV7-8 and TRBJ2-5, the complete variable domain is GAGVSQSPRYKVAKRGQDVALRCDPISGHVSLFWYQQALGQGPEFLTYFQNEAQLDKSGLPSDRFFAERPEGSVSTLKIQRTQQEDSAVYLCASSLAHRAETQYFGPGTRLLVL.

A single count supports this clone. This chain links TRBV5-8 with TRBJ1-2; 8 positions agree with TRBD1. CDR1 and CDR2 (germline): SGHTS, YDEGEE. Trimming took 0 bases from V and 5 from J; bases not matched to a gene: 9. The CDR3 is 16 amino acids. The CDR3, as DNA: TGTGCCAGCAGCTTGGGGTTGACAGGGGTTCTATATGGCTACACCTTC. Its translation is CASSLGLTGVLYGYTF.

The chain links TRBV2 to TRBJ1-1, with D possibly matching TRBD1 (6 bases). V was cut by 4 bases and J by 1 base, with 19 bases left in between. This CDR3 has 17 amino acids. CDR1 SNHLY and CDR2 FYNNEI come from the germline V gene. The CDR3 DNA reads as TGTGCCAGCAGTGCATCAGGTCAGGGGATCCGGAACACTGAAGCTTTCTTT. Translating gives CASSASGQGIRNTEAFF.

This chain uses TRBV10-1 with TRBJ2-1; 13 bases line up with TRBD2. Germline loops: CDR1 WNHNN, CDR2 SYGVQD (reference sequence). V lost 5 bases and J lost 6; bases outside the gene matches: 1. There are 14 residues in the CDR3. The CDR3 DNA reads as TGCGCCAGCAGTTGGACTAGCGGGAGCAATGAGCAGTTCTTC. It encodes CASSWTSGSNEQFF.